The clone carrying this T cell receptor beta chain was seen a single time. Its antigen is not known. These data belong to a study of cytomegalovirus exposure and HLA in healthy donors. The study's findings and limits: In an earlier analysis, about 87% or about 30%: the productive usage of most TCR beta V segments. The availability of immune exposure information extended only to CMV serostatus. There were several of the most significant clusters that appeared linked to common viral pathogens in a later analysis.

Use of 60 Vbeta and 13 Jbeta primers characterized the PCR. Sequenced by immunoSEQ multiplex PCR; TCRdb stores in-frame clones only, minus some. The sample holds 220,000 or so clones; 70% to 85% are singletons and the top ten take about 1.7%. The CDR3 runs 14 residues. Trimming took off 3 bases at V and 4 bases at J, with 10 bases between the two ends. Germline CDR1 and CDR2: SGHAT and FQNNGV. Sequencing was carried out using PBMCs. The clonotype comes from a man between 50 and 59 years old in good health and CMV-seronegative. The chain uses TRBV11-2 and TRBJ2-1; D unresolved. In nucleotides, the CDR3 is TGTGCCAGCAGCTTCGGTGCCGAGTACAATGAGCAGTTCTTC. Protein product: CASSFGAEYNEQFF.